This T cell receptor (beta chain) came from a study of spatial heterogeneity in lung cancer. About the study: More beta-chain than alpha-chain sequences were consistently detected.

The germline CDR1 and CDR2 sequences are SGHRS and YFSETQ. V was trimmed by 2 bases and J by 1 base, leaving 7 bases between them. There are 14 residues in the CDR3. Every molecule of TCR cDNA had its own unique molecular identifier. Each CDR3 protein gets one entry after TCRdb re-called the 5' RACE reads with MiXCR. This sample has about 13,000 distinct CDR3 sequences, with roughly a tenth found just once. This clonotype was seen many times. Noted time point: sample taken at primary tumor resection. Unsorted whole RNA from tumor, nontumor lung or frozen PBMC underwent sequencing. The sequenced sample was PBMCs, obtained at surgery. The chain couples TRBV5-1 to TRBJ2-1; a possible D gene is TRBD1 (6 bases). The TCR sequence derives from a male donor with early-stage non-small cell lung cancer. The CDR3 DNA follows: TGCGCCAGCAGCTTAGGACAGTCCTACAATGAGCAGTTCTTC. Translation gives CASSLGQSYNEQFF.